This TCR beta chain was found in a study of T-cell memory formation after mild COVID-19. The TCR alpha and TCR beta cDNA libraries, bearing sample barcodes and UMIs, were generated by 5'RACE using constant-segment primers. TCRdb reprocessed the 5' RACE reads with MiXCR, giving one entry per CDR3 protein. The sample records hundreds of thousands of distinct CDR3 sequences, 15% to 20% being singletons. Only a few counts were recorded for this clonotype. The V and J ends lost 4 bases and 0 bases respectively, with 13 bases between them. The germline gives CDR1 SGHRS, CDR2 YFSETQ. The CDR3 covers 15 residues.

V usage is TRBV5-1 and J usage is TRBJ1-1, with D unresolved. The clonotype originates from a man aged 18 to 29 who had mild COVID-19 (a few samples of this study predate the infection). Cell type and time point are not known. The material sequenced was PBMCs or a T cell subset sorted from them (not recorded which). CDR3 loop: CASSPPHGLNTEAFF. Here the CDR3 DNA reads TGCGCCAGCAGCCCACCCCACGGGCTGAACACTGAAGCTTTCTTT.